The 13 T cell receptor beta chains listed next were all sequenced from one sample in a study of T cell repertoires in cytomegalovirus infection. No antigen has been identified for these receptors. TCRdb re-called the reads with MiXCR, one entry per CDR3 protein. Here the sample spans roughly 570,000 distinct CDR3 sequences, roughly 42% being singletons. This specimen was cultured PBMCs, taken from culture after CMV antigen stimulation. The receptors stem from a human donor in good health (CMV status not recorded). Some clones in this sample may be carry-over from other donors' samples.

The chain has TRBV5-3 and TRBJ2-7; a possible D gene is TRBD2 (5 bases). Being an ORF, TRBV5-3 has a function that is uncertain. V lost 8 bases, J lost 6 bases, and 30 bases lay in between. The CDR3 is 17 amino acids. The CDR3 here is CASTRKGGGPKSFEQYF. The CDR3 bases are TGTGCCAGCACCAGGAAGGGCGGAGGTCCCAAATCTTTCGAGCAGTACTTC.

This clonotype has a handful of counts. The V gene is TRBV10-3, the J gene TRBJ1-1; D is unclear. This CDR3 comprises 13 residues. V shed 5 bases and J shed 0 bases, with 7 bases lying between them. The germline gives CDR1 ENHRY, CDR2 SYGVKD. Here the CDR3 reads CAISTELNTEAFF. The CDR3 coding sequence is TGTGCCATCAGTACAGAATTGAACACTGAAGCTTTCTTT.

This clonotype was counted only a few times. This sequence joins TRBV7-2 and TRBJ2-5; D gene uncertain. Trimming stripped 4 bases from V and 5 bases from J, with 14 bases between. Per germline, CDR1 SGHTA and CDR2 FQGNSA. CDR3 length equals 14 residues. CDR3: CASSYVVSWETQYF. Here the CDR3 DNA reads TGTGCCAGCAGCTACGTAGTATCTTGGGAGACCCAGTACTTC.

The chain recombines TRBV10-3 with TRBJ1-2; unclear D gene. From germline, CDR1 is ENHRY and CDR2 SYGVKD. This CDR3 is 12 amino acids long. V was shortened by 4 bases and J by 4 bases, with 7 bases between the two germline ends. In DNA form, the CDR3 reads TGTGCCATCAGTGGGTTGAGCTATGGCTACACCTTC. As protein: CAISGLSYGYTF.

The V and J genes are TRBV20-1 and TRBJ1-6; D gene unclear. Germline V CDR1 and CDR2: DFQATT, SNEGSKA (reference sequence). The CDR3 runs to 11 residues. For the CDR3, the DNA is TGCAGCGCGACGGGTAATTCACCCCTCCACTTT. It encodes CSATGNSPLHF.

This clonotype has just a few counts. The chain uses TRBV7-9 and TRBJ1-2; 8 bases map to TRBD1. J was trimmed by 8 bases and V by 4 bases; bases with no gene match: 12. Germline V gene data show CDR1 as SEHNR and CDR2 as FQNEAQ (reference sequence). The CDR3 length is 15 residues. Here the CDR3 DNA reads TGTGCCAGCAGCTCCGGGACAGGTATAAGTGGCGGCTACACCTTC. This gives the protein CASSSGTGISGGYTF.

The chain links TRBV2 to TRBJ2-3, with no clear D. Trimming stripped 6 bases from V and 4 bases from J, with 11 bases between. Germline V gives CDR1 SNHLY, CDR2 FYNNEI. CDR3 size: 13 residues. As DNA, the CDR3 is TGTGCCAGCAGGGGGTCATTAGCAGATACGCAGTATTTT. It translates to CASRGSLADTQYF.

This clonotype occurred a few times. The genes are TRBV6-5 and TRBJ2-3; TRBD1 or TRBD2 may be the D gene (5 bases each). Germline lookup yields CDR1 MNHEY and CDR2 SVGAGI. Trimming left V 0 bases short and J 5 bases short, with 12 bases between. The CDR3 sequence is 15 residues long. The CDR3, as DNA: TGTGCCAGCAGTTACTCGGAGCGAGGGGAAGATACGCAGTATTTT. This translates into CASSYSERGEDTQYF.

This clonotype has just a few counts. The chain carries TRBV11-2 and TRBJ2-3, with TRBD2 matching 10 bases. Germline assignment: CDR1 SGHAT and CDR2 FQNNGV. V lost 3 bases to trimming and J lost 4 bases; unmatched junction nucleotides: 4. The CDR3 covers 15 residues. The CDR3 loop is CASSFRAGGADTQYF. In DNA form, the CDR3 reads TGTGCCAGCAGCTTCAGAGCGGGAGGGGCAGATACGCAGTATTTT.

This sequence joins TRBV18 and TRBJ2-1, with 8 positions matching TRBD2. J lost 5 bases, V lost 0 bases, and 0 bases had no gene match. This CDR3 region has 14 residues. Germline CDR1 and CDR2: KGHSH and LQKENI. CDR3 in DNA: TGTGCCAGCTCACCACCTAGCGGGGACAATGAGCAGTTCTTC. Protein sequence: CASSPPSGDNEQFF.

This chain joins TRBV7-6 and TRBJ2-5; D possibly corresponds to TRBD1 (6 bases). CDR3 size: 14 residues. Germline CDR1 and CDR2: SGHVS and FNYEAQ. V lost 5 bases and J 4 bases, leaving 14 bases between the germline ends. Here the CDR3 reads CASSQGSTGETQYF. CDR3 DNA: TGTGCCAGCAGCCAGGGGAGTACGGGAGAGACCCAGTACTTC.

There are a few counts of this clonotype. This sequence joins TRBV7-9 and TRBJ2-5; D perhaps matches TRBD2 (7 bases). In germline, CDR1 is SEHNR, CDR2 FQNEAQ (reference sequence). With 3 bases removed from V and 5 bases from J, the gap between germline ends came to 16 bases. The CDR3 loop spans 15 amino acids. In nucleotides, the CDR3 is TGTGCCAGCAGCTTGTTGGGGGGGGCCGGGGAGACCCAGTACTTC. This sequence encodes CASSLLGGAGETQYF.

V and J are TRBV28 and TRBJ2-7; D possibly uses TRBD1 or TRBD2 (5 bases each). The CDR3 totals 15 residues. Trimming took 2 bases from V and 3 from J, leaving 14 bases between them. Germline V CDR1 and CDR2: MDHEN, SYDVKM. The CDR3 here is CASSLVGVMGYEQYF. Here the CDR3 DNA reads TGTGCCAGCAGTTTAGTGGGGGTCATGGGCTACGAGCAGTACTTC.